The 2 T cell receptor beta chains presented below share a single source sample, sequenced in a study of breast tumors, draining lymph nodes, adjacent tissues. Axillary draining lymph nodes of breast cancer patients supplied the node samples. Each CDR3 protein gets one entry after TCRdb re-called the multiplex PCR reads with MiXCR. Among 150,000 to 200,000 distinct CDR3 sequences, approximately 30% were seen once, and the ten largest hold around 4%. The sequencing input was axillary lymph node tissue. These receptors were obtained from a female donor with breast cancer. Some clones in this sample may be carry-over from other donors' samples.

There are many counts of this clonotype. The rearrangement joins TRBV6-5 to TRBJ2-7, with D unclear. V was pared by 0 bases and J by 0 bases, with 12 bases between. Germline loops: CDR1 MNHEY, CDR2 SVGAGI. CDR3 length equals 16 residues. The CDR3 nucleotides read TGTGCCAGCAGTTACTCGATTAGACGCAGCTCCTACGAGCAGTACTTC. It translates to CASSYSIRRSSYEQYF.

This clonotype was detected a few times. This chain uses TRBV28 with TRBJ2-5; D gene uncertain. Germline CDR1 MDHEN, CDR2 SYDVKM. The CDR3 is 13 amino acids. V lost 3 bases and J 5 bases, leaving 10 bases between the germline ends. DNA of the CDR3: TGTGCCAGCAGTTTCAATACCAGGGAGACCCAGTACTTC. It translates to CASSFNTRETQYF.